A selection of T cell receptor beta chains follows, all from one sample in a study of blood T cell repertoires in COVID-19. The repertoire was sequenced with immunoSEQ multiplex PCR; TCRdb's copy has only in-frame clones and lacks some. The repertoire includes over 95,000 clones, around 84% of them detected once, and approximately 8.1% sits in the top ten. The material sequenced was peripheral blood. The source is a woman aged 35 to 49 with acute or convalescent COVID-19. Each CDR3 is given with its conserved first and last residue. D genes are given only for firm matches. Some rows mark clone size as missing; the rest say once, few, many or name a class of expanded clone.

d_gene	v_gene	j_gene	abundance	CDR3nt	CDR3aa
TRBD2	TRBV6-5	TRBJ2-5	NA	TGTGCCAGTAGCGGGGGGGCGAAGACCCAGTACTTC	CASSGGAKTQYF
TRBD1	TRBV2	TRBJ1-6	NA	TGTGCCAGCAGTTCTCCCCCGGGACAGGGGGGACTATATTCACCCCTCCACTTT	CASSSPPGQGGLYSPLHF
NA	TRBV2	TRBJ1-3	NA	TGTGCCAGCAGTGAAGGTCGGGGGATTCGGAGAAACACCATATATTTT	CASSEGRGIRRNTIYF
TRBD2	TRBV2	TRBJ2-7	NA	TGTGCCAGCAGTGAATCCGGGCGGGGGGGCTCCTACGAGCAGTACTTC	CASSESGRGGSYEQYF
NA	TRBV19	TRBJ1-6	NA	TGTGCCAGTAGCGTAAACAGGGATTCACCCCTCCACTTT	CASSVNRDSPLHF
NA	TRBV7-9	TRBJ1-5	NA	TGTGCCAGCAGCTCGGCGTCCGACAGCACTACTAATCAGCCCCAGCATTTT	CASSSASDSTTNQPQHF
NA	TRBV18	TRBJ2-5	NA	TGTGCCAGCTCACCATCACAAGAAGAGACCCAGTACTTC	CASSPSQEETQYF
TRBD1	TRBV6-1	TRBJ1-5	NA	TGTGCCAGCAGTGAAGTTGGGACAGGGCAAGGCAATCAGCCCCAGCATTTT	CASSEVGTGQGNQPQHF
TRBD1	TRBV5-6	TRBJ2-2	few	TGTGCCACTAATACAGGGGGCATTGCGAACACCGGGGAGCTGTTTTTT	CATNTGGIANTGELFF
TRBD2	TRBV19	TRBJ2-5	NA	TGTGCCAGTAGGACTAGCGGGGGGGCCAGGGAGACCCAGTACTTC	CASRTSGGARETQYF
NA	TRBV5-1	TRBJ1-1	NA	TGCGCCAGCAGCTTGGGAGCTAACACTGAAGCTTTCTTT	CASSLGANTEAFF
TRBD2	TRBV10-3	TRBJ2-1	NA	TGTGCCATCAGTGAACTAGCGGGGGGCAACAATGAGCAGTTCTTC	CAISELAGGNNEQFF
TRBD1	TRBV3-1/TRBV3-2	TRBJ1-4	NA	TGTGCCAGCAGCCAAGAGCAGGGGGCTCGAGGAAAACTGTTTTTT	CASSQEQGARGKLFF
NA	TRBV19	TRBJ1-2	once	TGTGCCAGTAGTACCCCGGGGAGGGTAGGCGGCTACACCTTC	CASSTPGRVGGYTF
NA	TRBV19	TRBJ1-1	NA	TGTGCCAGTAGTACCCTACGTGAGAACACTGAAGCTTTCTTT	CASSTLRENTEAFF
NA	TRBV16	TRBJ1-1	NA	TGTGCCAGCAGCCAATCTTGGCAGGGGAACACTGAAGCTTTCTTT	CASSQSWQGNTEAFF
NA	TRBV5-5	TRBJ2-5	NA	TGTGCCAGCAGCTTGCAGATAGGAGTTCAAGAGACCCAGTACTTC	CASSLQIGVQETQYF
NA	TRBV6-4	TRBJ1-1	NA	TGTGCCAGCAGTGACAGGTCAGGGGCAATGAACACTGAAGCTTTCTTT	CASSDRSGAMNTEAFF
NA	TRBV12-2	TRBJ2-7	NA	TGTGCAAGTCGCTTAACCGTAAACAGGGAGGGATCCTACGAGCAGTACTTC	CASRLTVNREGSYEQYF
NA	TRBV2	TRBJ1-4	NA	TGTGCCAGCGGGGGGGGTTTACGGCCGAATGAAAAACTGTTTTTT	CASGGGLRPNEKLFF